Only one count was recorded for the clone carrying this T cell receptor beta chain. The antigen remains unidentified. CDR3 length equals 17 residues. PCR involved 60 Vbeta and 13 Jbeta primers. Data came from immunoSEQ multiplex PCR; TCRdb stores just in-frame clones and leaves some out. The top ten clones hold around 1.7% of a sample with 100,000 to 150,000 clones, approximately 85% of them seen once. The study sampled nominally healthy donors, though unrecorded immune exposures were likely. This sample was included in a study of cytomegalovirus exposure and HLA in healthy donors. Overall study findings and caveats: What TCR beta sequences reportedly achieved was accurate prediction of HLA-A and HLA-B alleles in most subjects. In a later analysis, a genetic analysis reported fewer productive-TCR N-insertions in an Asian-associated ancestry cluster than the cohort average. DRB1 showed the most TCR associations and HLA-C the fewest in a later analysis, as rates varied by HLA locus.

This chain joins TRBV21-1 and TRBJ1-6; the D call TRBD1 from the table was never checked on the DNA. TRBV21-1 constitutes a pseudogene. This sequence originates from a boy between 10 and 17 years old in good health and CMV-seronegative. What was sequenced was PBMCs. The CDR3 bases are TGTGCCAGCAGCGAAAAAATGCTGGACACAGATAATTCACCCCTCCACTTT. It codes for CASSEKMLDTDNSPLHF.